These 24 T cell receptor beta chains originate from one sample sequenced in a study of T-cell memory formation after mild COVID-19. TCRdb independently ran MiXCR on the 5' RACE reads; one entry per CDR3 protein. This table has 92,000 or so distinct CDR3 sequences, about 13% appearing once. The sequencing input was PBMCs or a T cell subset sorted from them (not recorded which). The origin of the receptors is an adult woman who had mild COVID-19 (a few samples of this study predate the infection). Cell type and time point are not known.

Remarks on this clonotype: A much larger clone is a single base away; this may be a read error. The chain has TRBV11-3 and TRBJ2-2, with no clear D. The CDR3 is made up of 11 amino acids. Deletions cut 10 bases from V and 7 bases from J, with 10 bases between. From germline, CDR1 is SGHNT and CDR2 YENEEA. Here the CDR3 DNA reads TGTGCCACACAGAGGTACGGGGAGCTGTTTTTT. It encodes CATQRYGELFF.

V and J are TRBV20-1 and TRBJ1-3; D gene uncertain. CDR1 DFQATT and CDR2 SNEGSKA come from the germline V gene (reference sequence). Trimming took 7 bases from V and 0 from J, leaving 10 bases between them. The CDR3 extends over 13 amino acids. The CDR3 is CSGAGISGNTIYF. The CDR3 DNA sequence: TGCAGTGGGGCGGGGATCTCTGGAAACACCATATATTTT.

The CDR3 bases are TGTGCCAGCAGTTTAGGGCAGGGCCAGACTGAAGCTTTCTTT. Its protein product is CASSLGQGQTEAFF. The chain has TRBV12-3 or TRBV12-4 and TRBJ1-1; D might be TRBD1 (5 bases). The CDR3 consists of 14 residues. Trimming stripped 1 base from V and 5 bases from J, with 11 bases between.

The CDR3 DNA is TGCAGCGTCGCAGGACAGAGCTCCTACGAGCAGTACTTC. The encoded protein is CSVAGQSSYEQYF. The chain is built from TRBV29-1 and TRBJ2-7; possibly TRBD1 for D (6 bases). This CDR3 has 13 residues. The germline V and J ends were trimmed by 6 bases and 0 bases, with 12 bases remaining between them. Germline CDR1 reads SQVTM; CDR2 reads ANQGSEA.

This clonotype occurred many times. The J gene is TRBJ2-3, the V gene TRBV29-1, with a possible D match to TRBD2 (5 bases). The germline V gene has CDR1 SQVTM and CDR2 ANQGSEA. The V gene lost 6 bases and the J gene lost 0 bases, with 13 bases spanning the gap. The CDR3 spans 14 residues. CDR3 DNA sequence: TGCAGCGTCCTACTAGGCTCGAGCACAGATACGCAGTATTTT. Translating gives CSVLLGSSTDTQYF.

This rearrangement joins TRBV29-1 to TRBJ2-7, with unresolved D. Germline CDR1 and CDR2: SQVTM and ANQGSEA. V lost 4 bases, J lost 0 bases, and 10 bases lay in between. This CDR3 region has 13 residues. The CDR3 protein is CSVVEAISYEQYF. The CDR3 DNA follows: TGCAGCGTTGTGGAAGCGATCTCCTACGAGCAGTACTTC.

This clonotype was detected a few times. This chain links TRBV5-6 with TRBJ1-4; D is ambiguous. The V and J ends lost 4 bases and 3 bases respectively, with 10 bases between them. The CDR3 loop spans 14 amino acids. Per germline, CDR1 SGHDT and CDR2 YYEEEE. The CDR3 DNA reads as TGTGCCAGCAGCAACGGTGCCGCTAATGAAAAACTGTTTTTT. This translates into CASSNGAANEKLFF.

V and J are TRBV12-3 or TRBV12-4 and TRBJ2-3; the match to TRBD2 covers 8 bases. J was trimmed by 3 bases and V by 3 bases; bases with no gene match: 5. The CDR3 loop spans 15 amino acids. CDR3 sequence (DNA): TGTGCCAGCAGTTTCGAACGGGGGGGTACAGATACGCAGTATTTT. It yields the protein CASSFERGGTDTQYF.

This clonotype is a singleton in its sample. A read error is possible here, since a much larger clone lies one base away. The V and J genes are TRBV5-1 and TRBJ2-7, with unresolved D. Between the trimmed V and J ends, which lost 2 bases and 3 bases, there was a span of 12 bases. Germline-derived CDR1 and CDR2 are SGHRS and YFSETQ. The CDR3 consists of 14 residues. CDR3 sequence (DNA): TGCGCCAGCAGCTTTGTGGTGGGGAACTACGAGCAGTACTTC. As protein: CASSFVVGNYEQYF.

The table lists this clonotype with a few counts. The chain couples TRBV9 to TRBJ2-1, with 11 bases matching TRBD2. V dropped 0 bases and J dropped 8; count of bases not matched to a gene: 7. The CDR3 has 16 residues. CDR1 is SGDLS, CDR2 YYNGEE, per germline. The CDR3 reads CASSVDPSGRLDEQFF. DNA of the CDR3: TGTGCCAGCAGCGTAGACCCTAGCGGGAGGTTGGATGAGCAGTTCTTC.

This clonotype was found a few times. The chain's CDR3 is CASSSDPGDGETQYF. For the CDR3, the DNA is TGTGCCAGCAGTTCAGACCCTGGGGATGGGGAGACCCAGTACTTC. The chain recombines TRBV2 with TRBJ2-5; D not resolved. CDR1 SNHLY and CDR2 FYNNEI come from the germline V gene. V shed 5 bases and J shed 5 bases, with 18 bases lying between them. This CDR3 has 15 amino acids.

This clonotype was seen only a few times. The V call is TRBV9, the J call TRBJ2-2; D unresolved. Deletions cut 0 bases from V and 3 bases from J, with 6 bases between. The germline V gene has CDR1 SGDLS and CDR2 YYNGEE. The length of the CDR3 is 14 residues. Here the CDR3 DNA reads TGTGCCAGCAGCGTAGTTGCGTACACCGGGGAGCTGTTTTTT. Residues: CASSVVAYTGELFF.

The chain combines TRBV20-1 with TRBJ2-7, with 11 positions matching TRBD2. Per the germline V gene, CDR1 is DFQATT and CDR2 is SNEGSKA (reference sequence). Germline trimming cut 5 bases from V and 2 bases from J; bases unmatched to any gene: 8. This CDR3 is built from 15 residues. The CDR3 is CSAQALAGGPYEQYF. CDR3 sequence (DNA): TGCAGTGCTCAAGCCCTAGCGGGAGGCCCCTACGAGCAGTACTTC.

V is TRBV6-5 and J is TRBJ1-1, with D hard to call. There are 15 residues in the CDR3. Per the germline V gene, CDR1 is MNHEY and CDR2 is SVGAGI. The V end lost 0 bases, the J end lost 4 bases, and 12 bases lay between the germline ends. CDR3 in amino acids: CASSYSVGQITEAFF. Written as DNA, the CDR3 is TGTGCCAGCAGTTACTCTGTTGGTCAGATCACTGAAGCTTTCTTT.

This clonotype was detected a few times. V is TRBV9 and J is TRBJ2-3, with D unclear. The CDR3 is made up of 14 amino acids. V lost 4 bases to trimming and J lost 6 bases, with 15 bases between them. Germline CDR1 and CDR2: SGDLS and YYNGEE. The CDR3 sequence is CASSPIDTKDTQYF. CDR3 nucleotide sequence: TGTGCCAGCAGCCCCATTGACACCAAGGATACGCAGTATTTT.

The CDR3 nucleotides read TGTGCCACCAGCAAAAAGACAGGGATCCGCAATGAGCAGTTCTTC. Encoded protein: CATSKKTGIRNEQFF. The V call is TRBV15, the J call TRBJ2-1, with TRBD1 identical over 7 bases. J was trimmed by 6 bases and V by 4 bases; bases with no gene match: 9. Germline lookup yields CDR1 LNHNV and CDR2 YYDKDF (reference sequence). The CDR3 covers 15 residues.

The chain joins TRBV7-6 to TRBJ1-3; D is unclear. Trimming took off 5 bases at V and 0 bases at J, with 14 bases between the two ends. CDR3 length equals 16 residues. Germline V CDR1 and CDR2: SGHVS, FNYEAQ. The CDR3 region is CASSPQADSSGNTIYF. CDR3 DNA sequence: TGTGCCAGCAGCCCCCAGGCGGATTCCTCTGGAAACACCATATATTTT.

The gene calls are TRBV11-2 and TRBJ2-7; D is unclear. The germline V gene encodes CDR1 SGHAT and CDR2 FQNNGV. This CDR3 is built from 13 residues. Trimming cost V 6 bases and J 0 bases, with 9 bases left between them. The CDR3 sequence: CASSPLSSYEQYF. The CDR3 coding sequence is TGTGCCAGCAGTCCCTTAAGCTCCTACGAGCAGTACTTC. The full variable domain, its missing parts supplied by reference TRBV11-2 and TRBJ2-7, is EAGVAQSPRYKIIEKRQSVAFWCNPISGHATLYWYQQILGQGPKLLIQFQNNGVVDDSQLPKDRFSAERLKGVDSTLKIQPAKLEDSAVYLCASSPLSSYEQYFGPGTRLTVT.

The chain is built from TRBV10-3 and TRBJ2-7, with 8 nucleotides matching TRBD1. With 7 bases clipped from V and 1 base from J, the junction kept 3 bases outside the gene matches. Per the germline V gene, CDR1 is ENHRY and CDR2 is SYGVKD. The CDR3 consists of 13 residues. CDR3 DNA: TGTGCCATCAACGACAGGGGTTCCTACGAGCAGTACTTC. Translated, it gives CAINDRGSYEQYF.

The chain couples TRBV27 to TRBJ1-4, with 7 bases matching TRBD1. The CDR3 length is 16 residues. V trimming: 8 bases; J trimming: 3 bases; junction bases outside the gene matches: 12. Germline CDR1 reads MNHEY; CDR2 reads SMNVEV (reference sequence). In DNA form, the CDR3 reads TGTGCCAGCTCTAGGGCGGACAGGACCTCTAATGAAAAACTGTTTTTT. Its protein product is CASSRADRTSNEKLFF. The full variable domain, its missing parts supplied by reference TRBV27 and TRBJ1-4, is EAQVTQNPRYLITVTGKKLTVTCSQNMNHEYMSWYRQDPGLGLRQIYYSMNVEVTDKGDVPEGYKVSRKEKRNFPLILESPSPNQTSLYFCASSRADRTSNEKLFFGSGTQLSVL.

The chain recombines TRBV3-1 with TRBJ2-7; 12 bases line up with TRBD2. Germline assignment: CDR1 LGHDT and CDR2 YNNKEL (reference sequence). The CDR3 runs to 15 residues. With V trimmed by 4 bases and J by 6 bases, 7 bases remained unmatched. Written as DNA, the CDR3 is TGTGCCAGCAGCCCCCGGACTAGCGGGGTCGGCGAGCAGTACTTC. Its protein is CASSPRTSGVGEQYF.

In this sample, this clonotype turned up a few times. CDR3 in DNA: TGTGCCAGCAGTTACGAGGGGGAGAGCACTGAAGCTTTCTTT. Protein: CASSYEGESTEAFF. The V call is TRBV6-2 or TRBV6-3, the J call TRBJ1-1, with a weak D call TRBD1 (6 bases). The CDR3 totals 14 residues. Germline CDR1 and CDR2: MNHEY and SVGEGT. Trimming shortened V by 2 bases and J by 4 bases, and 11 bases separated the two germline ends.

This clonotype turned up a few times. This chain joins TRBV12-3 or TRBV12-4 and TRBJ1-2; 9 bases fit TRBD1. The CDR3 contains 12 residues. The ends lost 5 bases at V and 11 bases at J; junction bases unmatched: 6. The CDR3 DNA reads TGTGCCAGCAGTATGAGACAGGGGGAATACACCTTC. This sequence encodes CASSMRQGEYTF.

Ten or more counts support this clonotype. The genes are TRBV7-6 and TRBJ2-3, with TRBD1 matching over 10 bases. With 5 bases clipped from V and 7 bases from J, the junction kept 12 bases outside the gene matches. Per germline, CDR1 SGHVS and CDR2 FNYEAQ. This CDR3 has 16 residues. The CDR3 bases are TGTGCCAGCAGCCCGGGACAGGGGCCTCCCACGAATACGCAGTATTTT. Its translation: CASSPGQGPPTNTQYF.